Below are 3 T cell receptor beta chains sequenced from a single sample in a study of blood T cell repertoires in COVID-19. The table came from immunoSEQ multiplex PCR; TCRdb's copy has only in-frame clones and leaves some out. The table has 100,000 to 150,000 clones, approximately 81% seen once. Sequenced sample: peripheral blood. The receptors stem from a man in his sixties with acute or convalescent COVID-19.

In its sample, this clone was seen once. The chain joins TRBV21-1 to TRBJ1-5. TRBV21-1 is given as a pseudogene. The CDR3 has 17 amino acids. As DNA, the CDR3 is TGTGCCAGCCCCGGTTGGTTTAGCATTTCCAGCAATCAGCCCCAGCATTTT. Its protein is CASPGWFSISSNQPQHF.

This clone appeared once. This chain joins TRBV5-6 and TRBJ1-1; D is possibly TRBD1 (5 bases). From germline, CDR1 is SGHDT and CDR2 YYEEEE. There are 12 residues in the CDR3. V was pared by 5 bases and J by 7 bases, with 12 bases between. The CDR3 region is CASSVVGREAFF. CDR3 coding DNA: TGTGCCAGCAGTGTCGTGGGGCGTGAAGCTTTCTTT. Based on the CDR3 plus reference TRBV5-6 and TRBJ1-1, the full variable domain is DAGVTQSPTHLIKTRGQQVTLRCSPKSGHDTVSWYQQALGQGPQFIFQYYEEEERQRGNFPDRFSGHQFPNYSSELNVNALLLGDSALYLCASSVVGREAFFGQGTRLTVV.

CDR3 protein: CASSQISGTANTGELFF. Here the CDR3 DNA reads TGTGCCAGCAGCCAGATATCCGGGACAGCGAACACCGGGGAGCTGTTTTTT. This chain uses TRBV3-1 (or the pseudogene TRBV3-2) with TRBJ2-2; the match to TRBD1 covers 7 bases. Germline V gene sequence: CDR1 LGHDT, CDR2 YNNKEL (reference sequence). The CDR3 has 17 amino acids. V was clipped by 3 bases and J by 0 bases; unmatched bases: 7.